The sequence of this T cell receptor beta chain was determined in a study of blood T cell repertoires in COVID-19. Study-wide background: Both acute and convalescent COVID-19 samples were obtained from the United States, Italy and Spain.

Per the original data handling: Reference gene primer amplification yielded estimated nucleated cell counts. Repertoires were generated with immunoSEQ multiplex PCR, while TCRdb's copy carries only in-frame clones and drops some. V and J calls and clone size are as listed in that table; D and trimming were resolved from the DNA. The data show 150,000 to 200,000 clones, roughly 93% seen once. Germline V lookup: CDR1 SGHAT, CDR2 FQDESV (reference sequence). The CDR3 contains 14 residues. V gave up 5 bases and J gave up 4 bases; unmatched junction bases: 5. The sequencing input was peripheral blood. This sequence was found in a young man with COVID-19, enrolled during active disease. The chain combines TRBV11-1 with TRBJ2-3, with TRBD1 identical over 8 bases. The CDR3 reads CASSPDRVADTQYF. Here the CDR3 DNA reads TGTGCCAGCAGCCCGGACAGGGTTGCAGATACGCAGTATTTT. The full variable domain, its missing parts supplied by reference TRBV11-1 and TRBJ2-3, is EAEVAQSPRYKITEKSQAVAFWCDPISGHATLYWYRQILGQGPELLVQFQDESVVDDSQLPKDRFSAERLKGVDSTLKIQPAELGDSAMYLCASSPDRVADTQYFGPGTRLTVL.